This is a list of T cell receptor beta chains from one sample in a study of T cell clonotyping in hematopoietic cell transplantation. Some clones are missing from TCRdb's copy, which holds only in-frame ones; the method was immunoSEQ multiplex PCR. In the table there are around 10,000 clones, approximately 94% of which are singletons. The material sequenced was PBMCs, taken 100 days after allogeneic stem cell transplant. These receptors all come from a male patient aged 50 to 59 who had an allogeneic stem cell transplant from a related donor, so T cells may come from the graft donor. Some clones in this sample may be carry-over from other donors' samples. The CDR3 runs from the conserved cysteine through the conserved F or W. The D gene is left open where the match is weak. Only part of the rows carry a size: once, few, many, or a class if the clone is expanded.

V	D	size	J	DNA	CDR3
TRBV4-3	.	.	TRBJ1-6	TGCGCCAGCAGCCAAAGCGGCACAGGGAGGAATTCACCCCTCCACTTT	CASSQSGTGRNSPLHF
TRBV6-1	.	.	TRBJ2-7	TGTGCCAGCAGTGAAGGCGGCTCATCCTACGAGCAGTACTTC	CASSEGGSSYEQYF
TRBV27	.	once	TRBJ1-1	TGTGCCAGCAGTTTTAGGGTGGACACTGAAGCTTTCTTT	CASSFRVDTEAFF
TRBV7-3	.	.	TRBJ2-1	TGTGCCAGCAGCTTACCCGGACAGTACAATGAGCAGTTCTTC	CASSLPGQYNEQFF
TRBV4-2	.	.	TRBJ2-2	TGTGCCAGCAGCCAAGCCCCACCCGGGGAGCTGTTTTTT	CASSQAPPGELFF
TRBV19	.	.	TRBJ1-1	TGTGCCAGTAGTGACTATTCTCTGAACACTGAAGCTTTCTTT	CASSDYSLNTEAFF
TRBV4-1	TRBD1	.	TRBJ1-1	TGCGCCAGCAGCAATCGGGACAGGCTGAACACTGAAGCTTTCTTT	CASSNRDRLNTEAFF
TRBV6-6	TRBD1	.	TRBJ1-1	TGTGCCAGCAGTGGGGGACAGATGAACACTGAAGCTTTCTTT	CASSGGQMNTEAFF
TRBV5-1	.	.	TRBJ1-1	TGCGCCAGCAGCTTGGATTCCACCATGAACACTGAAGCTTTCTTT	CASSLDSTMNTEAFF
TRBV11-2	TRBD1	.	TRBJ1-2	TGTGCCAGCAGAGGACGGGACAGCCATCCTGGGGGCTATGGCTACACCTTC	CASRGRDSHPGGYGYTF
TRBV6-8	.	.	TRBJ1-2	TGTGCCAGCAGTTCCAACGGCTATGGCTACACCTTC	CASSSNGYGYTF
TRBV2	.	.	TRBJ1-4	TGTGCCAGCAGCCCTATGGGCCGTGGGGAAAAACTGTTTTTT	CASSPMGRGEKLFF
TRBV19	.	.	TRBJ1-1	TGTGCCAGTATGCAGGGTTGGGCTGAAGCTTTCTTT	CASMQGWAEAFF
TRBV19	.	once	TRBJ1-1	TGTGCCAGTAGTACCCAGGCTGAAGCTTTCTTT	CASSTQAEAFF
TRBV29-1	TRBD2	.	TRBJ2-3	TGCAGCGTCCATGGGGCTAGCGGGAGAGATACGCAGTATTTT	CSVHGASGRDTQYF
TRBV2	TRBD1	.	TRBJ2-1	TGTGCCAGCAGTGAGGTACAGGGGGCGAGCGGTGAGCAGTTCTTC	CASSEVQGASGEQFF
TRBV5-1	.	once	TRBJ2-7	TGCGCCAGCAGCTTGGTAACTAGCCACGAGCAGTACTTC	CASSLVTSHEQYF
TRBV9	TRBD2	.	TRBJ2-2	TGTGCCAGCAGCGTGGGTCCGTTCCTAGCGGGGGGGACGGGAACCGGGGAGCTGTTTTTT	CASSVGPFLAGGTGTGELFF
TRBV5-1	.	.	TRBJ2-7	TGCGCCAGCTCGATGATGACTAGTAACTACGAGCAGTACTTC	CASSMMTSNYEQYF
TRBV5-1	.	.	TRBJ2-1	TGCGCCAGCAGCCGCCCCGGGGCAGATGAGCAGTTCTTC	CASSRPGADEQFF
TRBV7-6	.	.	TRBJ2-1	TGTGCCAGCAGCCCCCCTGCAGGCGATGAGCAGTTCTTC	CASSPPAGDEQFF
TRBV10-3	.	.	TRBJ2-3	TGTGCCATCAGTGAGTCTCACCAAGGTACGCAGTATTTT	CAISESHQGTQYF
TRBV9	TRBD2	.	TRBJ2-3	TGTGCCAGCAGCGTGTGGACTAGCATTACAGATACGCAGTATTTT	CASSVWTSITDTQYF
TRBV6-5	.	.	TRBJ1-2	TGTGCCAGCAGAGAGACAGTTTCTTATGGCTACACCTTC	CASRETVSYGYTF
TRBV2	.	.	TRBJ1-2	TGTGCCAGCAGGAGGGGTGGCTACACCTTC	CASRRGGYTF
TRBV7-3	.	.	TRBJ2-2	TGTGCCAGCAGCTCCAGACAGGTGTGGAACACCGGGGAGCTGTTTTTT	CASSSRQVWNTGELFF
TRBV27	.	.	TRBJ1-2	TGTGCCAGCAGTCCCCGGGGCCTGGGCTATGGCTACACCTTC	CASSPRGLGYGYTF
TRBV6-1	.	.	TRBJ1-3	TGTGCCAGCACTGACTCTGGAAACACCATATATTTT	CASTDSGNTIYF
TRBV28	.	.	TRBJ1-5	TGTGCCAGCAGTTTAGTTCGGGTAGTCAATCAGCCCCAGCATTTT	CASSLVRVVNQPQHF
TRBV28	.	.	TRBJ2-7	TGTGCCAGCAGCCCTGCCGGGCCGCGATCCTACGAGCAGTACTTC	CASSPAGPRSYEQYF
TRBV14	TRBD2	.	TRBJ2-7	TGTGCCAGCAGCCCTTCAGGGACTAAGCAGTACTTC	CASSPSGTKQYF
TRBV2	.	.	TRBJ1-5	TGTGCCAGCAGGCGGGATCCAAGCAATCAGCCCCAGCATTTT	CASRRDPSNQPQHF
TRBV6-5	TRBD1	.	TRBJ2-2	TGTGCCAGCAGTTATGGACAGGATAGTACCGGGGAGCTGTTTTTT	CASSYGQDSTGELFF
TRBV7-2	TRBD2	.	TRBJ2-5	TGTGCCAGCAGCTCCGGGACTAGCGGGGGGCAGACCCAGTACTTC	CASSSGTSGGQTQYF
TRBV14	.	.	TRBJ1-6	TGTGCCAGCAGCTTGCAGGCTGCGGGAAAACCCCTCCACTTT	CASSLQAAGKPLHF
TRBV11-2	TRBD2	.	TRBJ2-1	TGTGCCAGCAGCTTAGACCAGACCACGCGGGAGAGGTCCCACAATGAGCAGTTCTTC	CASSLDQTTRERSHNEQFF
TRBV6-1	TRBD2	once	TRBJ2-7	TGTGCCAGCTGTCCGGCCAGCGGGGACTACGAGCAGTACTTC	CASCPASGDYEQYF
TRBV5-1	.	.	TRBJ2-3	TGCGCCAGCAGCCCGGACACAGATACGCAGTATTTT	CASSPDTDTQYF
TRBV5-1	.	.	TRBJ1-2	TGCGCCAGCAGCGACGGGGGGGGTAACTATGGCTACACCTTC	CASSDGGGNYGYTF
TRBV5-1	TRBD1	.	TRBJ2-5	TGCGCCAGCAGTCGTCAGGGGGTCGTTGAGACCCAGTACTTC	CASSRQGVVETQYF
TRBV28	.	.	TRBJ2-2	TGTGCCAGCACCACGGTGATAGGGGCGAACACCGGGGAGCTGTTTTTT	CASTTVIGANTGELFF
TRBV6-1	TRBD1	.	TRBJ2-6	TGTGCCAGCAGGACAGGGGGCTCTGGGGCCAACGTCCTGACTTTC	CASRTGGSGANVLTF